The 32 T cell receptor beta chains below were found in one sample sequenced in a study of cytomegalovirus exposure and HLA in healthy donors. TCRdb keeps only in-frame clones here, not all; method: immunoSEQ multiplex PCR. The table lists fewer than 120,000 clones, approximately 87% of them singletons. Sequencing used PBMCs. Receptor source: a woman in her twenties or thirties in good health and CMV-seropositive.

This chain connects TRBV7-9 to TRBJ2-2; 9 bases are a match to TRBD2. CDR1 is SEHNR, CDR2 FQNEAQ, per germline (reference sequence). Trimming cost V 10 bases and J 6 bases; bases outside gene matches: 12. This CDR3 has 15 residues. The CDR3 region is CATESGTSPSGELFF. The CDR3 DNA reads TGTGCCACCGAGTCGGGGACTAGCCCCTCCGGGGAGCTGTTTTTT.

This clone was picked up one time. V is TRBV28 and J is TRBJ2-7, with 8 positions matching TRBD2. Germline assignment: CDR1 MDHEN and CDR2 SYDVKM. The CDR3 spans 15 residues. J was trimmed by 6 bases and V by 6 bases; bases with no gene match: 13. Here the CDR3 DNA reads TGTGCCAGCAGGCATCGAGCGGGAGTCGGGCTCGAGCAGTACTTC. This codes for CASRHRAGVGLEQYF.

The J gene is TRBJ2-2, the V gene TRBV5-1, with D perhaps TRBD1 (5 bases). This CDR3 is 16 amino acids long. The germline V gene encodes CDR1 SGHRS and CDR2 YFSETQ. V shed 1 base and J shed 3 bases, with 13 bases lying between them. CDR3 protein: CASSLWGLEDTGELFF. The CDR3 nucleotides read TGCGCCAGCAGCTTGTGGGGCCTAGAGGACACCGGGGAGCTGTTTTTT.

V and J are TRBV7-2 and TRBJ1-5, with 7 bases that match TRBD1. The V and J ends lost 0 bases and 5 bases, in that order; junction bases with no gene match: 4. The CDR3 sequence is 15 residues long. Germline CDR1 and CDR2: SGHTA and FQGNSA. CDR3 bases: TGTGCCAGCAGCTTAGCGGGACAGTTCTATCAGCCCCAGCATTTT. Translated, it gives CASSLAGQFYQPQHF.

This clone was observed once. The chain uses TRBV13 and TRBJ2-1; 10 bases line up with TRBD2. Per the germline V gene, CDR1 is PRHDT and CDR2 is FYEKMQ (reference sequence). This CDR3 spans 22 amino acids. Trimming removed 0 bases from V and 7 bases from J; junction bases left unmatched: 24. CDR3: CASSLGGWTGVTGTSESNEQFF. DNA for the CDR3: TGTGCCAGCAGCTTAGGCGGGTGGACAGGAGTTACCGGGACTAGCGAATCAAATGAGCAGTTCTTC.

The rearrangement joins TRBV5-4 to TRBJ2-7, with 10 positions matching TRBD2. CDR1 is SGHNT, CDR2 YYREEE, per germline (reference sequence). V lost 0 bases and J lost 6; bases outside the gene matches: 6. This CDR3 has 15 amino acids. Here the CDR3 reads CASSLGAGGLREQYF. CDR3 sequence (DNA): TGTGCCAGCAGCTTGGGAGCGGGGGGGCTTCGCGAGCAGTACTTC. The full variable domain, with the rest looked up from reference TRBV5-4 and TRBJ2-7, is ETGVTQSPTHLIKTRGQQVTLRCSSQSGHNTVSWYQQALGQGPQFIFQYYREEENGRGNFPPRFSGLQFPNYSSELNVNALELDDSALYLCASSLGAGGLREQYFGPGTRLTVT.

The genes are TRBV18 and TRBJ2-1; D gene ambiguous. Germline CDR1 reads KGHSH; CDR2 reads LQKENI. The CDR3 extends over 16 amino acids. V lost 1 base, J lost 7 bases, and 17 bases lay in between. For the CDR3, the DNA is TGTGCCAGCTCACCACGCCACAAAGTTTCCACGAATGAGCAGTTCTTC. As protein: CASSPRHKVSTNEQFF.

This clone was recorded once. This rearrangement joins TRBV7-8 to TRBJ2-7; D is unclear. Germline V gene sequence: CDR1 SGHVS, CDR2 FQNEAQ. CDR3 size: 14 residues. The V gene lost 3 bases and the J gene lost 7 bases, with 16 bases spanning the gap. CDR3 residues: CASSLSYGSREQYF. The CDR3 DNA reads TGTGCCAGCAGCTTGTCATATGGGTCGCGGGAGCAGTACTTC.

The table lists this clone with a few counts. In DNA form, the CDR3 reads TGTGCCTGGAGTGTACAGAGTAATCAGCCCCAGCATTTT. Translating it yields CAWSVQSNQPQHF. The chain carries TRBV30 and TRBJ1-5; D gene unclear. V dropped 0 bases and J dropped 4 bases, with 7 bases sitting between them. Germline V gene sequence: CDR1 GTSNPN, CDR2 SVGIG (reference sequence). CDR3 length: 13 amino acids.

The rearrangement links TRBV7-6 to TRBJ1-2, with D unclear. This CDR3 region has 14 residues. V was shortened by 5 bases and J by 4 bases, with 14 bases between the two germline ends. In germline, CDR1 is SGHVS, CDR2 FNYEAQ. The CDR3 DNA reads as TGTGCCAGCAGCCCTAGGACGGGGTCCTATGGCTACACCTTC. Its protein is CASSPRTGSYGYTF.

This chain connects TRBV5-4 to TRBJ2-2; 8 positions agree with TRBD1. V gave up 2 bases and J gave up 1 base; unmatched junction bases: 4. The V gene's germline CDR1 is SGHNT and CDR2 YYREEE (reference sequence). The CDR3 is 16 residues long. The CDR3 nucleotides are TGTGCCAGCAGCTTTAGCAGGGGGCTGAACACCGGGGAGCTGTTTTTT. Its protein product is CASSFSRGLNTGELFF.

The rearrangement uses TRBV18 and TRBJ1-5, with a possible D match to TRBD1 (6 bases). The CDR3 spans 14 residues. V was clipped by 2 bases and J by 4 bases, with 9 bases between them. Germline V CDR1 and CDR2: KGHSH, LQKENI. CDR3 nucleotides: TGTGCCAGCTCACCAACAGGGCTTAATCAGCCCCAGCATTTT. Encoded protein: CASSPTGLNQPQHF.

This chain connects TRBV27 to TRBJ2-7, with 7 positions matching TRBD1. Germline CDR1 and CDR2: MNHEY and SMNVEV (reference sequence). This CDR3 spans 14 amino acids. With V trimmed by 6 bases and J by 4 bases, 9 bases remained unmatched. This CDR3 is CASSYTGARYEQYF. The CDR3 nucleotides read TGTGCCAGCAGCTATACAGGGGCGCGATACGAGCAGTACTTC.

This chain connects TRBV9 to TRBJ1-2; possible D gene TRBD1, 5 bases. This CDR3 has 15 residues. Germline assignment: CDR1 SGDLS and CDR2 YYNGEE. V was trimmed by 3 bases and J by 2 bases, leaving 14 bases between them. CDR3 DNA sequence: TGTGCCAGCAGCGAGGAGGGAGACAGCAACTATGGCTACACCTTC. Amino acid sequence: CASSEEGDSNYGYTF.

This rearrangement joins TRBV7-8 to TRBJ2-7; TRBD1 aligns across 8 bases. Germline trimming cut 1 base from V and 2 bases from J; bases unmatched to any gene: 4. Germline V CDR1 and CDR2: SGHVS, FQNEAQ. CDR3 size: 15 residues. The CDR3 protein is CASSLEGQEPYEQYF. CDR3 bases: TGTGCCAGCAGCTTAGAGGGACAGGAGCCCTACGAGCAGTACTTC.

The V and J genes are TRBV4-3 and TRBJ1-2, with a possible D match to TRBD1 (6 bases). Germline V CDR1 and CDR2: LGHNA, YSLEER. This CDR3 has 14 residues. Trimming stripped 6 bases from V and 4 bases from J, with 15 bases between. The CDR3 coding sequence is TGCGCCAGCAGTATTGGACAGACCTTCTATGGCTACACCTTC. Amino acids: CASSIGQTFYGYTF.

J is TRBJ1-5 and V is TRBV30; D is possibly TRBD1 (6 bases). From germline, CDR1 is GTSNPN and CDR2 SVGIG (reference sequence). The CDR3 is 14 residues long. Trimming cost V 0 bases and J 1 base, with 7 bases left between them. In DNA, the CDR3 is TGTGCCTGGAGTGTAACAGGGAGCAATCAGCCCCAGCATTTT. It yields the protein CAWSVTGSNQPQHF. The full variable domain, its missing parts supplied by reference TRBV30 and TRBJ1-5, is SQTIHQWPATLVQPVGSPLSLECTVEGTSNPNLYWYRQAAGRGLQLLFYSVGIGQISSEVPQNLSASRPQDRQFILSSKKLLLSDSGFYLCAWSVTGSNQPQHFGDGTRLSIL.

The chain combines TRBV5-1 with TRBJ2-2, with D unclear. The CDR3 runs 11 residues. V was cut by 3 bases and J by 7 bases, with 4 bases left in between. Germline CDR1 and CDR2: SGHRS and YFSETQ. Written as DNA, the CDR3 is TGCGCCAGCAGCTCAGGCGGGGAGCTGTTTTTT. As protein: CASSSGGELFF.

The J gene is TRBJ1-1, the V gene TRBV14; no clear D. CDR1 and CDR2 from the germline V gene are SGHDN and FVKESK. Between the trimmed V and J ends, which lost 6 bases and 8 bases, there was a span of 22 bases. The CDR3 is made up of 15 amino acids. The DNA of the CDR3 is TGTGCCAGCAGTGAATCCTCGAAATCGATGAGCGAAGCTTTCTTT. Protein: CASSESSKSMSEAFF.

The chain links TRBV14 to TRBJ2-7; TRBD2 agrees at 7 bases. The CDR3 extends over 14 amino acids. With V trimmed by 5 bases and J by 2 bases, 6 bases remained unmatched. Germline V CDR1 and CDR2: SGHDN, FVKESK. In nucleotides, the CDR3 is TGTGCCAGCAGCAAAGGACTAGGCCCCTACGAGCAGTACTTC. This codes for CASSKGLGPYEQYF.

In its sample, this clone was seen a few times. The CDR3 DNA reads as TGTGCTAGTGGTAGAGAAGTCATGAACACTGAAGCTTTCTTT. Translating gives CASGREVMNTEAFF. This rearrangement joins TRBV12-5 to TRBJ1-1; no reliable D call. CDR3 length equals 14 residues. V lost 5 bases and J lost 0, with 10 bases in between. CDR1 and CDR2 (germline): LGHNT, FRNRAP.

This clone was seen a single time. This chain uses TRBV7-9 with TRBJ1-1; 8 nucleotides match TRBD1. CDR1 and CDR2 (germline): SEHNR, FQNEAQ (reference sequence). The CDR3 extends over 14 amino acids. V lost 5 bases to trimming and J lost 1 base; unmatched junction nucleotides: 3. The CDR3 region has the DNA TGTGCCAGCAGCCTACAGGGGGAGAACACTGAAGCTTTCTTT. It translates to CASSLQGENTEAFF.

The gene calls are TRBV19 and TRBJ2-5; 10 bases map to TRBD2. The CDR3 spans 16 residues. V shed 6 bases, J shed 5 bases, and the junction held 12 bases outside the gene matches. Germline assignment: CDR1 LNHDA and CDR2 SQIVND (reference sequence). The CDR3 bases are TGTGCCAGTAGGCCCACTAGCGGGGCGCCCTTGGAGACCCAGTACTTC. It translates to CASRPTSGAPLETQYF.

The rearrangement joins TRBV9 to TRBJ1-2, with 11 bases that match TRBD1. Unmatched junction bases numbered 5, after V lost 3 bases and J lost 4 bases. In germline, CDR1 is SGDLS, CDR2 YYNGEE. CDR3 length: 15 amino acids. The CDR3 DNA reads TGTGCCAGCAGCGCCGGGACAGGGGGGGGCTATGGCTACACCTTC. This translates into CASSAGTGGGYGYTF.

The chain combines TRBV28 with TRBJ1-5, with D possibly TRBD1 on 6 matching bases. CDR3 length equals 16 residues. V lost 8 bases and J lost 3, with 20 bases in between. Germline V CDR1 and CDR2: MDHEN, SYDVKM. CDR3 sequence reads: CASGTIWGLNNQPQHF. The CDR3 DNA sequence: TGTGCCAGCGGAACAATCTGGGGGCTTAACAATCAGCCCCAGCATTTT.

This chain's CDR3 is CASSQEWARGRGETQYF. The CDR3 DNA reads TGTGCCAGCAGCCAAGAATGGGCCAGGGGGCGGGGGGAGACCCAGTACTTC. The chain combines TRBV4-2 with TRBJ2-5; weak D call: TRBD1 (8 bases). Germline CDR1 and CDR2: LGHNA and YNFKEQ. The germline V and J ends were trimmed by 0 bases and 5 bases, with 19 bases remaining between them. The CDR3 extends over 17 amino acids.

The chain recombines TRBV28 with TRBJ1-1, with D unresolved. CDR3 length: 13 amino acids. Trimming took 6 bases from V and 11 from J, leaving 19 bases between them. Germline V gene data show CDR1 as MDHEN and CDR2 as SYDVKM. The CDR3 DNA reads TGTGCCAGCAGACGAGGCCGAGGAACGGCGGCTTTCTTT. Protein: CASRRGRGTAAFF. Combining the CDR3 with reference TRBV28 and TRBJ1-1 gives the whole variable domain DVKVTQSSRYLVKRTGEKVFLECVQDMDHENMFWYRQDPGLGLRLIYFSYDVKMKEKGDIPEGYSVSREKKERFSLILESASTNQTSMYLCASRRGRGTAAFFGQGTRLTVV.

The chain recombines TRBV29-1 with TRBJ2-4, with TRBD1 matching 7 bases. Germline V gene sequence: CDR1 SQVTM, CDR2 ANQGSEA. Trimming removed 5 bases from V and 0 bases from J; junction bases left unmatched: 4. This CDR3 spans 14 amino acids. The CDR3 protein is CSVRDSLAKNIQYF. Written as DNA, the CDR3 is TGCAGCGTTCGGGACAGTTTAGCCAAAAACATTCAGTACTTC.

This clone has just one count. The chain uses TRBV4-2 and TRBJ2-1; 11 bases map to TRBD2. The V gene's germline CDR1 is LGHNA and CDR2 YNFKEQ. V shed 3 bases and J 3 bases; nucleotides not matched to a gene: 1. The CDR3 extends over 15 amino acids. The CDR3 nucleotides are TGTGCCAGCAGCCAGACTAGCGGGGACTACAATGAGCAGTTCTTC. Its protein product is CASSQTSGDYNEQFF.

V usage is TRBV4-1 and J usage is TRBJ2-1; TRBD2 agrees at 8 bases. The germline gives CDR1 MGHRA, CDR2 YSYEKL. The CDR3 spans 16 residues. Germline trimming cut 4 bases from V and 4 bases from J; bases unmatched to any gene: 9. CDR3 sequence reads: CASSLAGGSPYNEQFF. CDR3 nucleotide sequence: TGCGCCAGCAGCCTGGCGGGGGGCTCCCCATACAATGAGCAGTTCTTC.

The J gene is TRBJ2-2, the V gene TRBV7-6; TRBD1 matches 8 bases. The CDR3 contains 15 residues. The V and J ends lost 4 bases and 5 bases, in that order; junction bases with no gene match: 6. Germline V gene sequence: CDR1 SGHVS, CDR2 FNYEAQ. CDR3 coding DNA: TGTGCCAGCAGCTCAGGACAGGGATCAACCGGGGAGCTGTTTTTT. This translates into CASSSGQGSTGELFF.

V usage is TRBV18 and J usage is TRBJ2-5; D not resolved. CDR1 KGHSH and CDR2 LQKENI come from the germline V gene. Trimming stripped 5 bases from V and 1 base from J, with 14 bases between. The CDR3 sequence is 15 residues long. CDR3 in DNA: TGTGCCAGCTCATTGACACCCAACAGCCAAGAGACCCAGTACTTC. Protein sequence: CASSLTPNSQETQYF.